This TCR beta chain was obtained from a study of blood T cell repertoires in COVID-19. With V trimmed by 0 bases and J by 4 bases, 7 bases remained unmatched. The CDR3 contains 17 residues. Per germline, CDR1 LGHNA and CDR2 YNFKEQ. Sequenced by immunoSEQ multiplex PCR; TCRdb stores in-frame clones only, minus some. There are 250,000 to 400,000 clones in the sample; about 87% occur only once, and 1.5% to 2% lies in the top ten. This clonotype originated in a woman in her 30s with COVID-19, enrolled during active disease. Sequences were obtained from peripheral blood. The chain employs TRBV4-2 and TRBJ2-5; 11 bases agree with TRBD2. Here the CDR3 reads CASSQDGASGGSETQYF. The CDR3 region has the DNA TGTGCCAGCAGCCAAGATGGGGCTAGCGGGGGGTCAGAGACCCAGTACTTC.